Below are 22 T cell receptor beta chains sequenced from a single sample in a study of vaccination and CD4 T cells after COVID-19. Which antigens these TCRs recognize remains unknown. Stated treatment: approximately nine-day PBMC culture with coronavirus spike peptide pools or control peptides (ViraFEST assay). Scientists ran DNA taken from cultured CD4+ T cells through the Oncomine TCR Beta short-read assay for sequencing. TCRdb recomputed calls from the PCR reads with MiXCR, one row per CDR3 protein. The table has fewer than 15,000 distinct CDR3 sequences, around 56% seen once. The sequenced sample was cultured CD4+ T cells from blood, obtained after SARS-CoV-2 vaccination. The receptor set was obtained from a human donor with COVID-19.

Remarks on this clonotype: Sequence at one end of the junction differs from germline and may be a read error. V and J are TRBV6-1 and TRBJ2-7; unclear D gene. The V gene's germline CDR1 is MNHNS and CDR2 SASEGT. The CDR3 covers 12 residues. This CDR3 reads CASSAILREQYF. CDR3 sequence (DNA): TGCGCCAGCAGCGCCATTTTGCGCGAGCAGTACTTC.

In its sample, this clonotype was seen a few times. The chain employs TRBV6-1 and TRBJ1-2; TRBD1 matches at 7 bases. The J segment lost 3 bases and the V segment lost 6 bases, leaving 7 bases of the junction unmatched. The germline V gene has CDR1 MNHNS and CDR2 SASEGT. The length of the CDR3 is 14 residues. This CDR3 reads CASRDRQRDYGYTF. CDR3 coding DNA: TGTGCCAGCAGGGACAGGCAGCGGGACTATGGCTACACCTTC.

This chain's CDR3 is CASSLGQGMNQPQHF. CDR3 sequence (DNA): TGTGCCAGCAGCTTAGGTCAGGGGATGAATCAGCCCCAGCATTTT. The V gene is TRBV7-9, the J gene TRBJ1-5, with D possibly matching TRBD1 (6 bases). Germline CDR1 and CDR2: SEHNR and FQNEAQ (reference sequence). CDR3 length: 15 residues. Trimming took off 1 base at V and 4 bases at J, with 11 bases between the two ends.

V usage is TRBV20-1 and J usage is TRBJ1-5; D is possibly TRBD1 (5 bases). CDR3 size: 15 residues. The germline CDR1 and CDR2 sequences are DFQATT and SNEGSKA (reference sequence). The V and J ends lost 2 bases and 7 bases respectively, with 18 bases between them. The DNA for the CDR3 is TGCAGTGCTAGACTCGGGGGGGTCCTTCGACAGCCCCAGCATTTT. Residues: CSARLGGVLRQPQHF.

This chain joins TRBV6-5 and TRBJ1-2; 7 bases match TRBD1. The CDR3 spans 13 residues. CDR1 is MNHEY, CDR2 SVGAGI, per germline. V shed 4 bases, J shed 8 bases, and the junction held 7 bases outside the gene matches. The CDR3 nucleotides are TGTGCCAGCAGTTCCTCGACAGGGACGGGCTACACCTTC. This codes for CASSSSTGTGYTF.

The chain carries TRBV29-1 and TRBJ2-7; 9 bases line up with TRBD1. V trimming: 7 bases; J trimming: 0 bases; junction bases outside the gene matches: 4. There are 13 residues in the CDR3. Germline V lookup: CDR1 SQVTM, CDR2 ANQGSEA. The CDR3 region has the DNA TGCAGCGCCGGGACAGGGTCCTCCTACGAGCAGTACTTC. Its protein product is CSAGTGSSYEQYF.

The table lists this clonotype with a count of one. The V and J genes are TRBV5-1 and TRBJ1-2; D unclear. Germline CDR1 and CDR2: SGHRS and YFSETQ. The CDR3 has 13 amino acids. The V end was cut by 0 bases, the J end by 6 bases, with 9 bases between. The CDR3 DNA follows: TGCGCCAGCAGCTTGGGGCTTGAGGATGGCTACACCTTC. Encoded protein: CASSLGLEDGYTF.

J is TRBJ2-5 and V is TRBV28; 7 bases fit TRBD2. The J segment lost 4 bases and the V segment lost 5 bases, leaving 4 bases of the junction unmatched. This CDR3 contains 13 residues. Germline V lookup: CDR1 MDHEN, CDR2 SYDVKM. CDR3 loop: CASSLTSSETQYF. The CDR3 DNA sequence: TGTGCCAGCAGTCTGACTAGCTCAGAGACCCAGTACTTC.

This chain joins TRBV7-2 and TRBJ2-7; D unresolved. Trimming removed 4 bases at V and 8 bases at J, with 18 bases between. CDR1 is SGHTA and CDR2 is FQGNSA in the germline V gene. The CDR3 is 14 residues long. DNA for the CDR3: TGTGCCAGCAGCTCCGTGGGTCTAAGGGTTCAGCAGTACTTC. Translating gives CASSSVGLRVQQYF.

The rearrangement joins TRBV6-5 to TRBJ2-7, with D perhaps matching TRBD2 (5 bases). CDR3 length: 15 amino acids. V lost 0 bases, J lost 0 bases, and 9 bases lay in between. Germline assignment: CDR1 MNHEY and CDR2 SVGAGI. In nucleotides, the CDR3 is TGTGCCAGCAGTTACTCGCGGGCCCTCTCCTACGAGCAGTACTTC. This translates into CASSYSRALSYEQYF.

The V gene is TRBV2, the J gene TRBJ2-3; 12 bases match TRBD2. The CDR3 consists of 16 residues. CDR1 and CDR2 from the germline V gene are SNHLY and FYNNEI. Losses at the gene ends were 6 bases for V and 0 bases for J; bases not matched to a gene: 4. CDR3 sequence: CASRVTSGGSTDTQYF. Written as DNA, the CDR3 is TGTGCCAGCAGGGTGACTAGCGGGGGTAGCACAGATACGCAGTATTTT.

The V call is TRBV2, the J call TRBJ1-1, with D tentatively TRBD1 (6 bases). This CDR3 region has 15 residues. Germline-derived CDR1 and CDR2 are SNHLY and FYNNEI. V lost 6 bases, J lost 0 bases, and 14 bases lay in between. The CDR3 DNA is TGTGCCAGCAGGGGGGGGGGCGGATTGAACACTGAAGCTTTCTTT. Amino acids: CASRGGGGLNTEAFF.

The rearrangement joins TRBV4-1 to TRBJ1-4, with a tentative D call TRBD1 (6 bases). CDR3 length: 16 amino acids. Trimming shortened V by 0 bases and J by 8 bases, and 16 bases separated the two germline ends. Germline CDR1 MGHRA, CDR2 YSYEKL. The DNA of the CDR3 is TGCGCCAGCAGCCAAGACCGTCGGGGGCGCGCGGAAAAACTGTTTTTT. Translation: CASSQDRRGRAEKLFF.

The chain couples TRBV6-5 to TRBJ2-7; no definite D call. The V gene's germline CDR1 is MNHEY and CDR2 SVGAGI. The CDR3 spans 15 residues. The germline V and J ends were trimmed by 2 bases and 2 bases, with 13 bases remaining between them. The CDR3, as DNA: TGTGCCAGCAGTTACGGTACCGGTAACCCCTACGAGCAGTACTTC. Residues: CASSYGTGNPYEQYF.

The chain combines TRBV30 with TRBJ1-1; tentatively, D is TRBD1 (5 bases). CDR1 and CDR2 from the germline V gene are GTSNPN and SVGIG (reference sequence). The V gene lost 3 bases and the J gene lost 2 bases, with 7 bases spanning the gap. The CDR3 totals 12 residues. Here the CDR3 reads CAWRQGNTEAFF. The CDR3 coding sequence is TGTGCCTGGAGGCAGGGAAACACTGAAGCTTTCTTT.

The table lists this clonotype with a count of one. The CDR3 region is CASSGGGSAEAFF. In DNA form, the CDR3 reads TGTGCCAGCAGTGGGGGGGGTTCGGCTGAAGCTTTCTTT. V and J are TRBV2 and TRBJ1-1; tentative D call: TRBD1 (5 bases). Germline V lookup: CDR1 SNHLY, CDR2 FYNNEI. The CDR3 totals 13 residues. V gave up 4 bases and J gave up 6 bases, with 12 bases separating them.

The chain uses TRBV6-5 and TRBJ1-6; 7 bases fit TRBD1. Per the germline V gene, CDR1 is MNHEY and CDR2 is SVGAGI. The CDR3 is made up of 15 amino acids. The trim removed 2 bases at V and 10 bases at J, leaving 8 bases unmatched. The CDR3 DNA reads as TGTGCCAGCAGTTACACGACAGGGTTCGGCTCACCCCTCCACTTT. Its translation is CASSYTTGFGSPLHF.

CDR3 nucleotides: TGCGCCAGCAGTTCCGGGACTAGCGGGGGGGAGACCCAGTACTTC. This codes for CASSSGTSGGETQYF. The chain carries TRBV5-1 and TRBJ2-5, with TRBD2 identical over 15 bases. After removal of 5 bases from V and 5 bases from J, the junction contained 4 bases not matched to a gene. CDR3 length: 15 amino acids. Germline V lookup: CDR1 SGHRS, CDR2 YFSETQ.

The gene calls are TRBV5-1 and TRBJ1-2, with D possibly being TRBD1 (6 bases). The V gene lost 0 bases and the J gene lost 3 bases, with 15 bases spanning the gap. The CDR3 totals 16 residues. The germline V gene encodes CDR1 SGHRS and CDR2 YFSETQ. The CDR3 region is CASSLGRAGDDYGYTF. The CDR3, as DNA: TGCGCCAGCAGCTTGGGGAGGGCAGGGGATGACTATGGCTACACCTTC.

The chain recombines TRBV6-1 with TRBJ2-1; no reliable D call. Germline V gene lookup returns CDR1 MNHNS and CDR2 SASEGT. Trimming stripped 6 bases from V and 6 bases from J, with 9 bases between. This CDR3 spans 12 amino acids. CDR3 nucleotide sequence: TGTGCCAGCAGGATGGATGCCAATGAGCAGTTCTTC. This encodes CASRMDANEQFF.

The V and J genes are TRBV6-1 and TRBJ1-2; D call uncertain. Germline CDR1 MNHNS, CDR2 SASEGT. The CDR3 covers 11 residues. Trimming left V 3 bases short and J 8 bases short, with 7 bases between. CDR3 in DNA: TGTGCCAGCAGTGAGCATGGAGGCTACACCTTC. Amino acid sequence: CASSEHGGYTF.

CDR3 bases: TGTGCCAGCAGCTTAGCCGGAGGGGGCCCCCGGGAGACCCAGTACTTC. It translates to CASSLAGGGPRETQYF. This sequence joins TRBV7-2 and TRBJ2-5, with D perhaps TRBD1 (7 bases). CDR1 is SGHTA and CDR2 is FQGNSA in the germline V gene. The CDR3 sequence is 16 residues long. Trimming took off 0 bases at V and 5 bases at J, with 16 bases between the two ends.